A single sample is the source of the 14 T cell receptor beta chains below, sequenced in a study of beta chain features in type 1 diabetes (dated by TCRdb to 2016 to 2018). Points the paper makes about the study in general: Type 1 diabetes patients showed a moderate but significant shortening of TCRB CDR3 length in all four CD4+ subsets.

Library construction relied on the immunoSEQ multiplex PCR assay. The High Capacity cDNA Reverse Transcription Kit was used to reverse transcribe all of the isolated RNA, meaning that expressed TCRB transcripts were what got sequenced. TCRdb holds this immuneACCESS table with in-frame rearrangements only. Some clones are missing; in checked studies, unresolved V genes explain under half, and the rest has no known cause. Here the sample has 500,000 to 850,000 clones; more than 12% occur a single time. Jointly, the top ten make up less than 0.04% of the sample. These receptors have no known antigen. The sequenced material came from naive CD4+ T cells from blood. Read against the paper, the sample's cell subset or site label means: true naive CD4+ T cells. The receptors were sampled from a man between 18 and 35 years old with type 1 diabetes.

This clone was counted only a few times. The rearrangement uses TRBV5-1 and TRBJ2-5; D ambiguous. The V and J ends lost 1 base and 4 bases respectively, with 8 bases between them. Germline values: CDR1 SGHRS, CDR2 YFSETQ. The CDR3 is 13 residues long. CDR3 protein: CASSLRVRETQYF. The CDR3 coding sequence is TGCGCCAGCAGCTTGAGGGTCAGAGAGACCCAGTACTTC.

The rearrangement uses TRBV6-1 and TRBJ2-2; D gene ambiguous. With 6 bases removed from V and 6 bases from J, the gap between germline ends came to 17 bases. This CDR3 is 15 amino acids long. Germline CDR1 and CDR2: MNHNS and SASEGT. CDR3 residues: CASSRLLASAGELFF. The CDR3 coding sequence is TGTGCCAGCAGCCGCCTCCTGGCTAGTGCCGGGGAGCTGTTTTTT.

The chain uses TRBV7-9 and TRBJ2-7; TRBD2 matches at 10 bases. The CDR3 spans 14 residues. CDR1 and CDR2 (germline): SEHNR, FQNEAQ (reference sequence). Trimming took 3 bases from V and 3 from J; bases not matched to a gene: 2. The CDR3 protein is CASSFLAGDYEQYF. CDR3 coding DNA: TGTGCCAGCAGCTTTCTAGCGGGAGACTACGAGCAGTACTTC.

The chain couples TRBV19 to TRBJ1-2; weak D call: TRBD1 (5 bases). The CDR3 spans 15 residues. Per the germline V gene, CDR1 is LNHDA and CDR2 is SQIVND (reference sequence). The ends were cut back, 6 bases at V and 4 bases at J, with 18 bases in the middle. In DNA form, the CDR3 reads TGTGCCAGTAGGTCCCCTACAGGAGGCGCCTATGGCTACACCTTC. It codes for CASRSPTGGAYGYTF. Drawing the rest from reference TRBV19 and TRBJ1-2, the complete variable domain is DGGITQSPKYLFRKEGQNVTLSCEQNLNHDAMYWYRQDPGQGLRLIYYSQIVNDFQKGDIAEGYSVSREKKESFPLTVTSAQKNPTAFYLCASRSPTGGAYGYTFGSGTRLTVV.

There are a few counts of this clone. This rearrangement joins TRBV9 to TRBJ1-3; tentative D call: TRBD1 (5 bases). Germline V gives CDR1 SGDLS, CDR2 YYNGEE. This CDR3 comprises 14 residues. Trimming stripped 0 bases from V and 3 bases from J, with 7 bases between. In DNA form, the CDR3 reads TGTGCCAGCAGCGTAGAGGGGCTTGGAAACACCATATATTTT. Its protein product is CASSVEGLGNTIYF.

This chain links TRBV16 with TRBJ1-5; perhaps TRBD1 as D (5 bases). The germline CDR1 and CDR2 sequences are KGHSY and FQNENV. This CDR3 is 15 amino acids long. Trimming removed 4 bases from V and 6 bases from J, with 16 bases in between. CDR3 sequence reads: CASSPSGWGGQPQHF. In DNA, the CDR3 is TGTGCCAGCAGCCCGTCGGGGTGGGGCGGTCAGCCCCAGCATTTT.

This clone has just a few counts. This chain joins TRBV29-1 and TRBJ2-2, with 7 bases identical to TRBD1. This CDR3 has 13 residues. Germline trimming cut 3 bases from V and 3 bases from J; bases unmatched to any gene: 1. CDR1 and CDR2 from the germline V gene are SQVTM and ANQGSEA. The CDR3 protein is CSVDDRDTGELFF. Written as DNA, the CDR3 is TGCAGCGTTGACGACAGGGACACCGGGGAGCTGTTTTTT.

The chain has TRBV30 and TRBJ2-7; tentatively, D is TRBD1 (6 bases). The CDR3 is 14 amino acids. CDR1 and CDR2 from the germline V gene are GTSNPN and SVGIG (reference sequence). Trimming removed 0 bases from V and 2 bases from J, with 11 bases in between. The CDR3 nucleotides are TGTGCCTGGAGTGTACAGGGCCGGACCTACGAGCAGTACTTC. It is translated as CAWSVQGRTYEQYF.

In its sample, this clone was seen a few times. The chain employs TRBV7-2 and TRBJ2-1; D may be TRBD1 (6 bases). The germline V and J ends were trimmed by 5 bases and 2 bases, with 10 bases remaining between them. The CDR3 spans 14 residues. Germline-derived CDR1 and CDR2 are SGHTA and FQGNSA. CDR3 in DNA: TGTGCCAGCAGCCAGCAGGGGCCCTACAATGAGCAGTTCTTC. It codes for CASSQQGPYNEQFF.

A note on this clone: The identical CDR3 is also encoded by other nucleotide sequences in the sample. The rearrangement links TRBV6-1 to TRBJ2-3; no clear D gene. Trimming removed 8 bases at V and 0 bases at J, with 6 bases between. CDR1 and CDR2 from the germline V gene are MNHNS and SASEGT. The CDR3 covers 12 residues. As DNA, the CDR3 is TGTGCCAGCGGAACTAGCACAGATACGCAGTATTTT. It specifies CASGTSTDTQYF.

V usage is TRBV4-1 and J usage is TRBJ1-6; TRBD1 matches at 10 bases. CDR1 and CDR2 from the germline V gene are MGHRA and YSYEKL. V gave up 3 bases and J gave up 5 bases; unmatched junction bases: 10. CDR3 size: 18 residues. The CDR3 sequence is CASSHSGDRGSDNSPLHF. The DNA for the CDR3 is TGCGCCAGCAGCCATTCGGGGGACAGGGGTAGCGATAATTCACCCCTCCACTTT.

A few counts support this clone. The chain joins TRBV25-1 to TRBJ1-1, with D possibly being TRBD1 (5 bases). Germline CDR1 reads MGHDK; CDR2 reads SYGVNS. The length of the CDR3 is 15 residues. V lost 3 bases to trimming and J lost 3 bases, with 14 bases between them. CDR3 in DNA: TGTGCCAGCAGTGAGGCTGGGGCCGCCTACACTGAAGCTTTCTTT. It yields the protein CASSEAGAAYTEAFF.

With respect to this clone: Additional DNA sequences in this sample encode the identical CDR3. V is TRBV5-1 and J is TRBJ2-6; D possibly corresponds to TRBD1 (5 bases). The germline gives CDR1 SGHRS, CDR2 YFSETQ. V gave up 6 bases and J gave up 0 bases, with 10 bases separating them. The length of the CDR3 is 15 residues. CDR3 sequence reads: CASTDRSSGANVLTF. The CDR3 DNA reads TGCGCCAGCACCGACAGAAGCTCTGGGGCCAACGTCCTGACTTTC.

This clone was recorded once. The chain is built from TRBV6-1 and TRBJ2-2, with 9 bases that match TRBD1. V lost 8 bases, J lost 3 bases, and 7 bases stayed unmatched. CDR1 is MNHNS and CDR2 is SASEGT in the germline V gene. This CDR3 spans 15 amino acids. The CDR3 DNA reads TGTGCCAGCGGGACAGGGCCCCTTCACACCGGGGAGCTGTTTTTT. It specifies CASGTGPLHTGELFF.